This T cell receptor (beta chain) was sequenced for a study of beta chain features in type 1 diabetes. This clone was observed a handful of times. Its antigen is as yet unknown. Study-wide results and caveats: Across all four CD4+ subsets, people with type 1 diabetes showed modestly shorter TCRB CDR3s. VDJ junctions in type 1 diabetes patients carried more deletions and fewer insertions.

Germline V gene lookup returns CDR1 SGHRS and CDR2 YFSETQ. This CDR3 has 15 residues. Between the trimmed V and J ends, which lost 5 bases and 0 bases, there was a span of 12 bases. The sequenced template was cDNA made from the entire isolated RNA. Sequenced by immunoSEQ multiplex PCR; TCRdb stores in-frame clones only, minus some. Of around 310,000 clones in the sample, approximately 13% were seen once. Sequenced: naive CD4+ T cells from blood. This receptor was identified in a woman between 18 and 29 years old with type 1 diabetes. The genes are TRBV5-1 and TRBJ2-4; weak D call: TRBD1 (6 bases). The CDR3 DNA sequence: TGCGCCAGCAGGTTCGACAGGCTAGCCAAAAACATTCAGTACTTC. It translates to CASRFDRLAKNIQYF.